What follows are 19 T cell receptor beta chains derived from one specimen sequenced in a study of beta chain features in type 1 diabetes. Expressed TCRB transcripts were sequenced because the entire RNA isolate underwent reverse transcription. The method was immunoSEQ multiplex PCR; TCRdb's version includes in-frame clones alone and lacks a portion of them. The sample lists around 500,000 clones, roughly 11% occurring once. Sequenced input: naive CD4+ T cells from blood. The source is a woman aged 18-29 years in good health.

The gene calls are TRBV29-1 and TRBJ2-1, with 9 bases that match TRBD1. This CDR3 spans 14 amino acids. V was clipped by 4 bases and J by 5 bases; unmatched bases: 6. From germline, CDR1 is SQVTM and CDR2 ANQGSEA. The CDR3 is CSVGRDRVDNEQFF. CDR3 DNA sequence: TGCAGCGTTGGCCGGGACAGGGTGGACAATGAGCAGTTCTTC.

The rearrangement links TRBV6-5 to TRBJ2-3; TRBD2 matches at 11 bases. Germline V CDR1 and CDR2: MNHEY, SVGAGI. The CDR3 has 15 residues. After removal of 6 bases from V and 2 bases from J, the junction contained 4 bases not matched to a gene. CDR3 bases: TGTGCCAGCAGGGCACTAGCGGGGGTCACAGATACGCAGTATTTT. Its protein product is CASRALAGVTDTQYF.

In DNA form, the CDR3 reads TGCAGCGTGGTAATAGATCAAGGGCAAGGGGGTGGCTACACCTTC. This sequence encodes CSVVIDQGQGGGYTF. This chain links TRBV29-1 with TRBJ1-2; D might be TRBD1 (6 bases). The ends were cut back, 6 bases at V and 7 bases at J, with 24 bases in the middle. Germline values: CDR1 SQVTM, CDR2 ANQGSEA. CDR3 length: 15 residues. The whole variable domain, remainder taken from reference TRBV29-1 and TRBJ1-2, is SAVISQKPSRDICQRGTSLTIQCQVDSQVTMMFWYRQQPGQSLTLIATANQGSEATYESGFVIDKFPISRPNLTFSTLTVSNMSPEDSSIYLCSVVIDQGQGGGYTFGSGTRLTVV.

This clone was found a few times. This rearrangement joins TRBV9 to TRBJ2-7, with 10 bases matching TRBD1. V dropped 2 bases and J dropped 1; count of bases not matched to a gene: 9. CDR1 SGDLS and CDR2 YYNGEE come from the germline V gene. This CDR3 has 17 residues. CDR3 loop: CASSVAPGQGTSYEQYF. CDR3 DNA: TGTGCCAGCAGCGTCGCACCGGGACAGGGGACATCCTACGAGCAGTACTTC. The complete variable domain, with remaining parts taken from reference TRBV9 and TRBJ2-7, reads DSGVTQTPKHLITATGQRVTLRCSPRSGDLSVYWYQQSLDQGLQFLIQYYNGEERAKGNILERFSAQQFPDLHSELNLSSLELGDSALYFCASSVAPGQGTSYEQYFGPGTRLTVT.

The chain joins TRBV6-5 to TRBJ1-1, with D perhaps matching TRBD1 (5 bases). This CDR3 has 15 amino acids. V was pared by 2 bases and J by 1 base, with 11 bases between. Germline CDR1 and CDR2: MNHEY and SVGAGI. The CDR3 coding sequence is TGTGCCAGCAGTTACGGGGGTTTCACGAACACTGAAGCTTTCTTT. This sequence encodes CASSYGGFTNTEAFF.

V gene TRBV15 combines with J gene TRBJ1-1; D gene unclear. The CDR3 is made up of 12 amino acids. V was shortened by 4 bases and J by 3 bases, with 6 bases between the two germline ends. Germline V gene sequence: CDR1 LNHNV, CDR2 YYDKDF (reference sequence). The CDR3 reads CATSTRDTEAFF. The CDR3 nucleotides are TGTGCCACCAGCACCCGGGACACTGAAGCTTTCTTT. Combining the CDR3 with reference TRBV15 and TRBJ1-1 gives the whole variable domain DAMVIQNPRYQVTQFGKPVTLSCSQTLNHNVMYWYQQKSSQAPKLLFHYYDKDFNNEADTPDNFQSRRPNTSFCFLDIRSPGLGDTAMYLCATSTRDTEAFFGQGTRLTVV.

This clone was observed a few times. The J gene is TRBJ1-1, the V gene TRBV27; no clear D gene. This CDR3 is built from 14 residues. The V end lost 2 bases, the J end lost 3 bases, and 10 bases lay between the germline ends. From germline, CDR1 is MNHEY and CDR2 SMNVEV (reference sequence). The CDR3 protein is CASSLTGLDTEAFF. The CDR3 bases are TGTGCCAGCAGTTTAACCGGCCTCGACACTGAAGCTTTCTTT.

This clone was counted a few times. The V gene is TRBV7-9, the J gene TRBJ2-7; 9 positions match TRBD2. CDR3 length equals 15 residues. V lost 7 bases to trimming and J lost 2 bases; unmatched junction nucleotides: 9. Per the germline V gene, CDR1 is SEHNR and CDR2 is FQNEAQ (reference sequence). This CDR3 is CASTPRLADTYEQYF. The DNA of the CDR3 is TGTGCCAGCACCCCCCGACTAGCGGATACCTACGAGCAGTACTTC.

This clone was seen only a few times. The V and J genes are TRBV7-8 and TRBJ2-1, with 8 bases fitting TRBD2. After removal of 2 bases from V and 10 bases from J, the junction contained 7 bases not matched to a gene. The CDR3 length is 14 residues. Germline V gene sequence: CDR1 SGHVS, CDR2 FQNEAQ. The CDR3 DNA follows: TGTGCCAGCAGCTTAAGGAGCGGGAGACCCGAGCAGTTCTTC. Its translation: CASSLRSGRPEQFF.

This clone has a handful of counts. The V call is TRBV4-1, the J call TRBJ1-1; 10 bases match TRBD1. CDR3 length equals 16 residues. V gave up 1 base and J gave up 5 bases; unmatched junction bases: 7. Germline V lookup: CDR1 MGHRA, CDR2 YSYEKL. The CDR3 is CASSQAEGQGWTEAFF. CDR3 in DNA: TGCGCCAGCAGCCAAGCCGAGGGACAGGGGTGGACTGAAGCTTTCTTT.

This clone was counted a few times. The V and J genes are TRBV4-3 and TRBJ2-7; D might be TRBD1 or TRBD2, each matching 5 bases. Deletions cut 0 bases from V and 7 bases from J, with 13 bases between. Germline V CDR1 and CDR2: LGHNA, YSLEER. The length of the CDR3 is 14 residues. The CDR3 sequence: CASSQDMRGAEQYF. The DNA for the CDR3 is TGCGCCAGCAGCCAAGATATGAGGGGAGCGGAGCAGTACTTC.

The chain is built from TRBV6-5 and TRBJ2-5; 10 nucleotides agree with TRBD1. Trimming at V came to 4 bases and at J to 4 bases, leaving 6 bases not matched to a gene. Germline V gene lookup returns CDR1 MNHEY and CDR2 SVGAGI. The CDR3 length is 15 residues. The CDR3 protein is CASSLDRGRSETQYF. The DNA of the CDR3 is TGTGCCAGCAGTTTAGACAGGGGGCGGTCAGAGACCCAGTACTTC.

The chain uses TRBV2 and TRBJ1-2; 7 nucleotides agree with TRBD1. The CDR3 sequence is 12 residues long. The J segment lost 6 bases and the V segment lost 8 bases, leaving 6 bases of the junction unmatched. Germline CDR1 and CDR2: SNHLY and FYNNEI. The CDR3 spells CASPGTENGYTF. CDR3 sequence (DNA): TGTGCCAGCCCCGGGACAGAGAATGGCTACACCTTC.

CDR3 sequence reads: CASSDPGLAGPQETQYF. As DNA, the CDR3 is TGTGCCAGCAGTGATCCGGGACTAGCGGGTCCACAAGAGACCCAGTACTTC. This chain links TRBV2 with TRBJ2-5; TRBD2 matches at 12 bases. J gave up 2 bases and V 3 bases, and 7 bases lay outside the gene matches. The CDR3 has 17 amino acids. Germline V gives CDR1 SNHLY, CDR2 FYNNEI. The complete variable domain, with remaining parts taken from reference TRBV2 and TRBJ2-5, reads EPEVTQTPSHQVTQMGQEVILRCVPISNHLYFYWYRQILGQKVEFLVSFYNNEISEKSEIFDDQFSVERPDGSNFTLKIRSTKLEDSAMYFCASSDPGLAGPQETQYFGPGTRLLVL.

This clone turned up a few times. CDR3 amino acids: CASSGPRGVQPQHF. CDR3 DNA: TGTGCCAGCAGTGGACCAAGAGGGGTTCAGCCCCAGCATTTT. This chain links TRBV25-1 with TRBJ1-5; TRBD1 might be the D (5 bases). Per the germline V gene, CDR1 is MGHDK and CDR2 is SYGVNS. CDR3 length: 14 amino acids. V was cut by 4 bases and J by 6 bases, with 13 bases left in between.

This clone has a handful of counts. The sample contains more than one DNA sequence encoding this CDR3. CDR3 DNA: TGTGCCTGGAGCCCGGGGCAGCTTAGCAATCAGCCCCAGCATTTT. This sequence encodes CAWSPGQLSNQPQHF. The V call is TRBV30, the J call TRBJ1-5; D possibly corresponds to TRBD1 (5 bases). Germline V gene lookup returns CDR1 GTSNPN and CDR2 SVGIG (reference sequence). V was trimmed by 3 bases and J by 0 bases, leaving 12 bases between them. This CDR3 has 15 residues.

DNA of the CDR3: TGCAGCGTTGACAAGCGGGATTTGTCAGATACGCAGTATTTT. The encoded protein is CSVDKRDLSDTQYF. J is TRBJ2-3 and V is TRBV29-1; 7 bases agree with TRBD2. The CDR3 is 14 residues long. V was clipped by 3 bases and J by 4 bases; unmatched bases: 7. Germline V gene sequence: CDR1 SQVTM, CDR2 ANQGSEA.

This clone was seen only a few times. The chain employs TRBV18 and TRBJ2-5; the match to TRBD1 covers 10 bases. Germline loops: CDR1 KGHSH, CDR2 LQKENI. With 2 bases clipped from V and 2 bases from J, the junction kept 5 bases outside the gene matches. The CDR3 covers 16 residues. The CDR3 DNA sequence: TGTGCCAGCTCACCAGGGACAGGGGTTCGTCAAGAGACCCAGTACTTC. This codes for CASSPGTGVRQETQYF.

The rearrangement uses TRBV9 and TRBJ2-3; the D gene could be TRBD1 or TRBD2 (5 bases each). There are 14 residues in the CDR3. Germline loops: CDR1 SGDLS, CDR2 YYNGEE. The germline V and J ends were trimmed by 1 base and 5 bases, with 11 bases remaining between them. CDR3: CASSVISGGDTQYF. As DNA, the CDR3 is TGTGCCAGCAGCGTAATTTCTGGGGGAGATACGCAGTATTTT. Full variable domain (outside the CDR3, taken from reference TRBV9 and TRBJ2-3): DSGVTQTPKHLITATGQRVTLRCSPRSGDLSVYWYQQSLDQGLQFLIQYYNGEERAKGNILERFSAQQFPDLHSELNLSSLELGDSALYFCASSVISGGDTQYFGPGTRLTVL.